This T cell receptor beta chain came from a study of blood T cell repertoires in COVID-19. In the study overall: Italy, Spain and the United States were the sources of the convalescent and acute COVID-19 samples.

V was pared by 2 bases and J by 2 bases, with 14 bases between. CDR1 is SGHAT, CDR2 FQDESV, per germline (reference sequence). CDR3 length equals 16 residues. As handled by the study authors: Reference gene primer amplification gave nucleated cell count estimates. Here immunoSEQ multiplex PCR was the method, and the copy in TCRdb shows in-frame clones only, minus some. The V and J calls and the clone size are those of that table, but D and trimming were determined from the DNA. The data show 110,000 to 150,000 clones, under 80% seen once. Sequenced sample: peripheral blood. The sequence derives from a man between 60 and 70 years old with acute or convalescent COVID-19. The gene calls are TRBV11-1 and TRBJ2-3, with a weak D call TRBD1 (6 bases). Written as DNA, the CDR3 is TGTGCCAGCAGCTTAACCGACAGGACTTACACAGATACGCAGTATTTT. Translated: CASSLTDRTYTDTQYF.